The sequence of this T cell receptor (beta chain) was determined in a study of tumor-infiltrating lymphocytes in primary liver carcinoma. The source material, 20-30 mg of unsorted bulk tissue, was used to co-extract RNA and DNA. Remarks on this clonotype: No conserved phenylalanine or tryptophan is present at the end of the CDR3, so a read error is the likely explanation.

A primer matching the constant region was used to make TCR beta cDNA from 500 ng of total RNA. ARM-PCR was slightly modified, and three nested multiplex PCR rounds with it gave rise to the TCR beta libraries. Use of TRBV1-TRBV30 forward primers with a C-beta reverse primer characterized the first two PCR rounds, which lasted ten to eleven cycles each. TCRdb reanalysed the multiplex PCR reads using MiXCR and keeps one entry per CDR3 protein. The profile shows about 92,000 distinct CDR3 sequences, about 73% of them singletons. The CDR3 sequence is 16 residues long. Germline CDR1 SGHDN, CDR2 FVKESK. The sample consisted of tumor-adjacent normal liver tissue. The sequence was collected from a man in his forties with primary liver carcinoma and hepatitis B virus infection. The chain joins TRBV14 to TRBJ2-1, with 9 bases that match TRBD2. The chain's CDR3 is CGSSQDPASGVNEQFS. Here the CDR3 DNA reads TGTGGCAGCAGCCAAGATCCAGCTAGCGGGGTCAATGAGCAGTTCTCC.